The present T cell receptor (beta chain) was sequenced within a study of radiotherapy plus CTLA-4 blockade in lung cancer. As for this clone: Antigen: not known.

People whose metastatic non-small-cell lung cancer was chemo-refractory got focal radiation along with CTLA-4 blockade by ipilimumab. This table comes from immunoSEQ multiplex PCR, and its TCRdb copy is limited to in-frame clones, with some not included. The sample shows 52,000 or so clones, roughly 80% of them seen only once. Findings and limits, study-wide: It was early blood T cell clone dynamics, with interferon-beta, that reportedly best predicted response. In blood, after radiotherapy plus ipilimumab, tumor-derived TCR clones expanded.

CDR1 SGHTS and CDR2 YDEGEE come from the germline V gene. The CDR3 is 12 amino acids. Trimming cost V 3 bases and J 5 bases, with 8 bases left between them. Sequencing used peripheral blood, obtained from a patient treated with radiotherapy plus ipilimumab. The chain employs TRBV5-8 and TRBJ1-1; perhaps TRBD1 as D (5 bases). The sequence came from a human donor with non-small cell lung cancer who had a partial response to radiotherapy plus ipilimumab. The CDR3 spells CASSWEGTEAFF. DNA for the CDR3: TGTGCCAGCAGCTGGGAGGGGACTGAAGCTTTCTTT.